Shown below are 21 T cell receptor beta chains from a single sample sequenced in a study of human T cells and chemical hapten exposure. Time point denoted: pre-sensitization, week 0. Treatment reported: therapeutic diphenylcyclopropenone sensitization with weekly scalp DPC. Via MiXCR, TCRdb re-called the RACE reads, giving one row per CDR3 protein. Among 250,000 or so distinct CDR3 sequences listed, roughly 7.7% were seen once. The sample in question was whole blood, obtained in connection with sensitization to the hapten diphenylcyclopropenone (DPC). Receptors originate from a man between 18 and 35 years old with alopecia areata. Some clones in this sample may be carry-over from other donors' samples.

This clonotype occurred a few times. The CDR3 DNA reads TGTGCCAGCAGTCCGGGCTACACGGAACAGTATTTT. It specifies CASSPGYTEQYF. V and J are TRBV28 and TRBJ2-3; unclear D gene. The CDR3 spans 12 residues. Trimming removed 5 bases from V and 12 bases from J, with 15 bases in between. Germline loops: CDR1 MDHEN, CDR2 SYDVKM.

The chain carries TRBV29-1 and TRBJ2-3; tentatively, D is TRBD2 (5 bases). Trimming took 7 bases from V and 0 from J, leaving 17 bases between them. From germline, CDR1 is SQVTM and CDR2 ANQGSEA. The CDR3 contains 15 residues. The DNA for the CDR3 is TGCAGCGGGAGGCCACCTCAAACTAGCACAGATACGCAGTATTTT. It codes for CSGRPPQTSTDTQYF.

This clonotype was picked up a small number of times. V and J are TRBV29-1 and TRBJ1-4; D is ambiguous. Trimming removed 5 bases from V and 4 bases from J, with 11 bases in between. Germline V gene sequence: CDR1 SQVTM, CDR2 ANQGSEA. The CDR3 is 13 amino acids. This CDR3 is CSVMGFNNEKLFF. The CDR3 coding sequence is TGCAGCGTTATGGGGTTCAATAATGAAAAACTGTTTTTT.

This clonotype was seen a few times. Here the CDR3 DNA reads TGCAGCGTTGCACTGCTCGCGGGGCTCACCGGGGAGCTGTTTTTT. Residues: CSVALLAGLTGELFF. The chain is built from TRBV29-1 and TRBJ2-2, with a possible D match to TRBD2 (6 bases). The CDR3 runs to 15 residues. With 4 bases removed from V and 4 bases from J, the gap between germline ends came to 16 bases. CDR1 SQVTM and CDR2 ANQGSEA come from the germline V gene.

This clonotype was seen a few times. The V call is TRBV6-6, the J call TRBJ1-2; D possibly corresponds to TRBD1 (5 bases). Trimming took 6 bases from V and 6 from J, leaving 14 bases between them. The CDR3 length is 13 residues. Germline-derived CDR1 and CDR2 are MNHNY and SVGAGI (reference sequence). The CDR3 reads CASSSGTGNGYTF. The CDR3 DNA reads as TGTGCCAGCAGCTCCGGGACCGGTAATGGCTACACCTTC.

The rearrangement joins TRBV12-3 or TRBV12-4 to TRBJ2-5, with 9 bases identical to TRBD1. This CDR3 spans 15 amino acids. With 2 bases clipped from V and 5 bases from J, the junction kept 6 bases outside the gene matches. The CDR3: CASSLMDRGGETQYF. The CDR3 nucleotides are TGTGCCAGCAGTTTAATGGACAGGGGCGGCGAGACCCAGTACTTC.

The V call is TRBV6-5, the J call TRBJ2-1, with D perhaps TRBD1 (5 bases). V lost 0 bases and J lost 0, with 12 bases in between. This CDR3 has 17 amino acids. CDR1 MNHEY and CDR2 SVGAGI come from the germline V gene. The chain's CDR3 is CASSYSVGRSSYNEQFF. CDR3 coding DNA: TGTGCCAGCAGTTACTCTGTGGGGCGAAGCTCCTACAATGAGCAGTTCTTC.

The table lists this clonotype with many counts. The chain recombines TRBV7-2 with TRBJ1-3; perhaps TRBD1 as D (6 bases). CDR3 length: 14 amino acids. Trimming pared 5 bases from V and 0 bases from J, leaving 8 bases between. Germline lookup yields CDR1 SGHTA and CDR2 FQGNSA. The CDR3 sequence: CASSRQDSGNTIYF. Written as DNA, the CDR3 is TGTGCCAGCAGCCGACAGGACTCTGGAAACACCATATATTTT.

This clonotype occurred a few times. V and J are TRBV6-6 and TRBJ2-1; TRBD2 aligns across 8 bases. The germline V gene has CDR1 MNHNY and CDR2 SVGAGI (reference sequence). With 2 bases clipped from V and 8 bases from J, the junction kept 5 bases outside the gene matches. The CDR3 runs 14 residues. The CDR3 region has the DNA TGTGCCAGCAGTTACCCTGCGGGGGGTTATGAGCAGTTCTTC. The encoded protein is CASSYPAGGYEQFF.

The genes are TRBV18 and TRBJ2-2; 7 nucleotides agree with TRBD1. In germline, CDR1 is KGHSH, CDR2 LQKENI. The trim removed 3 bases at V and 6 bases at J, leaving 10 bases unmatched. The CDR3 sequence is 16 residues long. The CDR3 nucleotides are TGTGCCAGCTCACCGCGTTACCAACAGGGGCCCGGGGAGCTGTTTTTT. Amino acid sequence: CASSPRYQQGPGELFF.

The chain employs TRBV10-3 and TRBJ1-1; D might be TRBD1 (6 bases). CDR1 and CDR2 (germline): ENHRY, SYGVKD. Trimming took 10 bases from V and 0 from J, leaving 15 bases between them. The CDR3 totals 14 residues. In nucleotides, the CDR3 is TGTGCCACCGCGGCGGACAGCTTGAACACTGAAGCTTTCTTT. Protein product: CATAADSLNTEAFF.

V usage is TRBV21-1 and J usage is TRBJ1-2; no DNA check was done on the table's D call, TRBD1. TRBV21-1 is a pseudogene locus. The CDR3 contains 17 residues. The CDR3, as DNA: TGTGCCAGCAGCAAAGAGGGACAGATAGACCTTAGCTATGGCTACACCTTC. Residues: CASSKEGQIDLSYGYTF.

This clonotype was picked up many times. V and J are TRBV7-9 and TRBJ2-1; no clear D gene. The CDR3 has 10 amino acids. Germline values: CDR1 SEHNR, CDR2 FQNEAQ (reference sequence). V dropped 5 bases and J dropped 10 bases, with 6 bases sitting between them. CDR3 in DNA: TGTGCCAGCAGCCGCGAAGAGCAGTTCTTC. The encoded protein is CASSREEQFF.

This clonotype was observed many times. The chain employs TRBV6-6 and TRBJ1-6; 8 bases are a match to TRBD1. With V trimmed by 7 bases and J by 8 bases, 13 bases remained unmatched. Germline V gene data show CDR1 as MNHNY and CDR2 as SVGAGI (reference sequence). The CDR3 is 16 amino acids. In nucleotides, the CDR3 is TGTGCCAGCACCTACAGGGGGATAAGGAACGATTCACCCCTCCACTTT. Its translation: CASTYRGIRNDSPLHF.

This clonotype was observed at least ten times. This chain joins TRBV3-1 and TRBJ2-1; D ambiguous. The length of the CDR3 is 14 residues. The V end was cut by 1 base, the J end by 6 bases, with 10 bases between. Per the germline V gene, CDR1 is LGHDT and CDR2 is YNNKEL (reference sequence). This chain's CDR3 is CASSQVKESNEQFF. As DNA, the CDR3 is TGTGCCAGCAGCCAAGTGAAGGAGAGCAATGAGCAGTTCTTC.

V is TRBV10-3 and J is TRBJ2-7; tentative D call: TRBD2 (6 bases). V lost 3 bases, J lost 0 bases, and 21 bases lay in between. The germline CDR1 and CDR2 sequences are ENHRY and SYGVKD. The CDR3 is 18 amino acids. CDR3 in amino acids: CAISEVFGGGSTSYEQYV. The CDR3, as DNA: TGTGCCATCAGTGAAGTCTTCGGGGGAGGTTCTACCTCCTACGAGCAGTACGTC.

In its sample, this clonotype was seen many times. The CDR3 bases are TGTGCCATCAGTGAGAGCAGTAATGAAAAACTGTTTTTT. This translates into CAISESSNEKLFF. This chain joins TRBV10-3 and TRBJ1-4; D is ambiguous. Germline V gene lookup returns CDR1 ENHRY and CDR2 SYGVKD. This CDR3 contains 13 residues. With 2 bases removed from V and 4 bases from J, the gap between germline ends came to 5 bases.

This clonotype showed up many times. The rearrangement links TRBV9 to TRBJ1-1, with a tentative D call TRBD1 (5 bases). V was clipped by 2 bases and J by 0 bases, with 8 bases between them. The CDR3 is 14 residues long. CDR1 and CDR2 from the germline V gene are SGDLS and YYNGEE. The DNA for the CDR3 is TGTGCCAGCAGCGTCGGGGGTATGAACACTGAAGCTTTCTTT. The encoded protein is CASSVGGMNTEAFF.

The V call is TRBV11-2, the J call TRBJ1-6, with 10 bases matching TRBD1. The J segment lost 10 bases and the V segment lost 5 bases, leaving 5 bases of the junction unmatched. The CDR3 loop spans 14 amino acids. Germline CDR1 SGHAT, CDR2 FQNNGV. CDR3 nucleotides: TGTGCCAGCAGCCGGGACAGGGGTTGGTCACCCCTCCACTTT. This codes for CASSRDRGWSPLHF.

This clonotype appeared a few times. The rearrangement joins TRBV14 to TRBJ1-1; D call uncertain. The germline gives CDR1 SGHDN, CDR2 FVKESK. The CDR3 has 12 residues. Trimming stripped 1 base from V and 10 bases from J, with 10 bases between. CDR3 nucleotide sequence: TGTGCCAGCAGCCAAGTGGGGTCGCCAGCTTTCTTT. It is translated as CASSQVGSPAFF.

This clonotype was detected ten times or more. The genes are TRBV7-8 and TRBJ2-7, with a tentative D call TRBD1 (5 bases). The CDR3 has 16 residues. The V and J ends lost 1 base and 2 bases respectively, with 15 bases between them. The germline V gene has CDR1 SGHVS and CDR2 FQNEAQ. CDR3 nucleotides: TGTGCCAGCAGCTTAGAATCGGTCGACAGAACCTACGAGCAGTACGTC. Protein product: CASSLESVDRTYEQYV.